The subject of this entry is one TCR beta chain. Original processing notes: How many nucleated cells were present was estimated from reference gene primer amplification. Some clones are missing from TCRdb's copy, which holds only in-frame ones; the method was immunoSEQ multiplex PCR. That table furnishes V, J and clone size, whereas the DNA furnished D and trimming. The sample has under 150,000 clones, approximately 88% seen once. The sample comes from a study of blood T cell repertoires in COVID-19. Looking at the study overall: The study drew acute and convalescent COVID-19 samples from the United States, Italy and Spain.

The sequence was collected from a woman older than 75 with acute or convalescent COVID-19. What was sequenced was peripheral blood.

The CDR3 bases are TGTGCCAGCAGCATCCTAGCGGGGAGCACAGATACGCAGTATTTT. Translated: CASSILAGSTDTQYF. The chain is built from TRBV7-8 and TRBJ2-3, with TRBD2 matching 9 bases. Trimming cost V 5 bases and J 0 bases; bases outside gene matches: 3. This CDR3 region has 15 residues. Looked up from germline, CDR1 is SGHVS and CDR2 is FQNEAQ.